Below are 27 T cell receptor beta chains sequenced from a single sample in a study of spatial heterogeneity in lung cancer. These receptors lack a known antigen. The time point is: sample taken at primary tumor resection. TCRdb independently ran MiXCR on the 5' RACE reads; one entry per CDR3 protein. Of under 20,000 distinct CDR3 sequences in the sample, about 6.3% were seen once. Findings and caveats of the study: Higher tumor mutation counts went along with higher counts of expanded intratumoral alpha and beta TCRs.

The sequenced sample was lung tumor tissue, obtained at surgery. These receptors all stem from a male donor with early-stage non-small cell lung cancer.

Worth noting for this clonotype: This beta chain turned up in a library designed for alpha chains; as an off-target read, its abundance says little. The V gene is TRBV21-1, the J gene TRBJ2-7; TRBD2 is taken as the D call from the table, unchecked against the DNA. TRBV21-1 is listed as a pseudogene. The CDR3 length is 13 residues. Here the CDR3 DNA reads TGTGCCAGCAGCGTCCGGACTTCGTCCGAGCAGTACTTC. It encodes CASSVRTSSEQYF.

This clonotype was picked up many times. The library was designed around alpha chains, so this beta chain is a stray read whose abundance carries little weight. V is TRBV12-3 or TRBV12-4 and J is TRBJ2-1, with 12 bases fitting TRBD2. Losses at the gene ends were 6 bases for V and 5 bases for J; bases not matched to a gene: 8. CDR3 length: 16 amino acids. CDR3 sequence reads: CASSRLAGGIHNEQFF. CDR3 nucleotides: TGTGCCAGCAGCCGTCTAGCGGGAGGGATCCACAATGAGCAGTTCTTC.

This clonotype is labeled as medium-sized. This beta chain lies outside the target of a library built for alpha chains; its clone size means little. The V call is TRBV10-3, the J call TRBJ1-2; no definite D call. This CDR3 spans 16 amino acids. V lost 4 bases and J lost 0, with 15 bases in between. Looked up from germline, CDR1 is ENHRY and CDR2 is SYGVKD. The CDR3 here is CAISVQELSTNYGYTF. The CDR3 bases are TGTGCCATCAGTGTCCAGGAGCTCAGCACTAACTATGGCTACACCTTC.

This clonotype appeared many times. This beta chain is off target for a library built for alpha chains, so its abundance means little. V and J are TRBV12-3 or TRBV12-4 and TRBJ2-7, with 7 bases matching TRBD2. V lost 7 bases, J lost 1 base, and 10 bases stayed unmatched. The CDR3 spans 15 residues. The CDR3 bases are TGTGCCAGCACCCTGGGTAGCGGGCCGTCCTACGAGCAGTACTTC. Translated: CASTLGSGPSYEQYF.

This clonotype was detected ten times or more. Being off target in a library aimed at alpha chains, this beta chain has a size of little meaning. The chain recombines TRBV27 with TRBJ1-2; D might be TRBD1 (5 bases). The CDR3 extends over 14 amino acids. Germline-derived CDR1 and CDR2 are MNHEY and SMNVEV (reference sequence). V gave up 3 bases and J gave up 5 bases, with 13 bases separating them. CDR3 in amino acids: CASSFRGGVYGYTF. In nucleotides, the CDR3 is TGTGCCAGCAGTTTCCGGGGGGGTGTTTATGGCTACACCTTC.

About this clonotype itself: This beta chain slipped into a library made for alpha chains as a stray read, so its size is not meaningful. This chain uses TRBV14 with TRBJ2-7, with D uncertain. Germline loops: CDR1 SGHDN, CDR2 FVKESK. The CDR3 is made up of 14 amino acids. The V end was cut by 5 bases, the J end by 1 base, with 12 bases between. The CDR3 DNA reads as TGTGCCAGCAGCAACCCGGGTTCTTCCTACGAGCAGTACTTC. Translating gives CASSNPGSSYEQYF.

Turning to this clonotype: This beta chain slipped into a library made for alpha chains as a stray read, so its size is not meaningful. The rearrangement joins TRBV7-9 to TRBJ2-5; D possibly corresponds to TRBD2 (6 bases). V was pared by 1 base and J by 1 base, with 10 bases between. The CDR3 consists of 15 residues. CDR1 and CDR2 (germline): SEHNR, FQNEAQ (reference sequence). The CDR3, as DNA: TGTGCCAGCAGCTTAGGTAGCGGAAGCCAAGAGACCCAGTACTTC. It specifies CASSLGSGSQETQYF.

This clonotype was seen at least ten times. A library made for alpha chains picked up this beta chain off target, so its size means little. V gene TRBV5-1 combines with J gene TRBJ2-3; maybe TRBD1 (6 bases). This CDR3 has 15 amino acids. Trimming pared 5 bases from V and 0 bases from J, leaving 13 bases between. CDR1 and CDR2 from the germline V gene are SGHRS and YFSETQ. The CDR3 DNA reads TGCGCCAGCAGGACGGACAGCACTAGCACAGATACGCAGTATTTT. This sequence encodes CASRTDSTSTDTQYF.

There are many counts of this clonotype. As an off-target read in a library built for alpha chains, this beta chain has a frequency of little significance. The chain joins TRBV2 to TRBJ1-5; possible D gene TRBD1, 5 bases. Trimming cost V 6 bases and J 3 bases, with 12 bases left between them. Germline V gene sequence: CDR1 SNHLY, CDR2 FYNNEI. The CDR3 totals 14 residues. The CDR3 DNA follows: TGTGCCAGCAGGGGGGGGATGAACAATCAGCCCCAGCATTTT. Translating gives CASRGGMNNQPQHF.

The sample holds many counts of this clonotype. Since it is a stray read in a library aimed at alpha chains, this beta chain has a size that is not meaningful. The rearrangement joins TRBV28 to TRBJ1-5; unclear D gene. This CDR3 spans 14 amino acids. Germline-derived CDR1 and CDR2 are MDHEN and SYDVKM. V was cut by 6 bases and J by 6 bases, with 15 bases left in between. CDR3 protein: CASSLIGSGQPQHF. The DNA of the CDR3 is TGTGCCAGCAGCCTAATCGGCTCGGGTCAGCCCCAGCATTTT.

This clonotype was recorded at least ten times. This beta chain represents an off-target read in a library built for alpha chains; its size is of limited meaning. The chain is built from TRBV20-1 and TRBJ1-2, with a tentative D call TRBD1 (6 bases). CDR3 length: 11 amino acids. V gave up 3 bases and J gave up 6 bases, with 8 bases separating them. Germline V CDR1 and CDR2: DFQATT, SNEGSKA (reference sequence). The DNA of the CDR3 is TGCAGTGCTAGCAACAGGGATGGCTACACCTTC. Residues: CSASNRDGYTF.

This clonotype came up many times. This beta chain is a stray sequence in a library constructed for alpha chains; its clone size is not meaningful. The genes are TRBV29-1 and TRBJ2-2, with D unresolved. V was trimmed by 3 bases and J by 4 bases, leaving 6 bases between them. This CDR3 is 12 amino acids long. In germline, CDR1 is SQVTM, CDR2 ANQGSEA. CDR3 nucleotides: TGCAGCGTTGAGCTGCGCACCGGGGAGCTGTTTTTT. Residues: CSVELRTGELFF.

This clonotype is classed as medium-sized (0.01 to 0.1%). This beta chain is off target for a library built for alpha chains, so its abundance means little. The chain joins TRBV5-6 to TRBJ1-1; the D is unclear. V lost 6 bases to trimming and J lost 0 bases, with 6 bases between them. Germline V gene data show CDR1 as SGHDT and CDR2 as YYEEEE. This CDR3 is built from 12 residues. The CDR3 DNA reads as TGTGCCAGCAACCAGATGAACACTGAAGCTTTCTTT. Translating it yields CASNQMNTEAFF.

This clonotype was recorded at least ten times. The library was designed around alpha chains, so this beta chain is a stray read whose abundance carries little weight. The chain combines TRBV7-2 with TRBJ2-7; a possible D gene is TRBD1 (6 bases). Germline CDR1 SGHTA, CDR2 FQGNSA. The CDR3 has 15 amino acids. The V end lost 5 bases, the J end lost 3 bases, and 17 bases lay between the germline ends. CDR3 in DNA: TGTGCCAGCAGCCTGGGACATCGGGCTTTCTACGAGCAGTACTTC. Encoded protein: CASSLGHRAFYEQYF. The full variable domain, in which reference TRBV7-2 and TRBJ2-7 provide the parts outside the CDR3, is GAGVSQSPSNKVTEKGKDVELRCDPISGHTALYWYRQSLGQGLEFLIYFQGNSAPDKSGLPSDRFSAERTGGSVSTLTIQRTQQEDSAVYLCASSLGHRAFYEQYFGPGTRLTVT.

This clonotype was counted many times. This beta chain slipped into a library made for alpha chains as a stray read, so its size is not meaningful. V and J are TRBV6-1 and TRBJ1-5, with 9 positions matching TRBD1. V shed 9 bases, J shed 3 bases, and the junction held 15 bases outside the gene matches. This CDR3 has 17 residues. CDR1 MNHNS and CDR2 SASEGT come from the germline V gene. CDR3 region: CARSLSGTGIDNQPQHF. As DNA, the CDR3 is TGTGCCAGGAGCCTATCCGGGACAGGGATCGACAATCAGCCCCAGCATTTT.

This clonotype was recorded a few times. The size of this beta chain means little, since it is a stray read in a library made for alpha chains. V is TRBV28 and J is TRBJ2-1, with no clear D. The CDR3 covers 15 residues. The germline V and J ends were trimmed by 2 bases and 4 bases, with 12 bases remaining between them. The germline CDR1 and CDR2 sequences are MDHEN and SYDVKM. The CDR3 sequence is CASSLQSVLYNEQFF. CDR3 coding DNA: TGTGCCAGCAGTTTACAGTCAGTGCTTTACAATGAGCAGTTCTTC.

This clonotype has at least ten counts. Since it is a stray read in a library aimed at alpha chains, this beta chain has a size that is not meaningful. The chain recombines TRBV7-2 with TRBJ2-1; TRBD2 aligns across 8 bases. This CDR3 contains 14 residues. Trimming took 7 bases from V and 11 from J; bases not matched to a gene: 13. Germline assignment: CDR1 SGHTA and CDR2 FQGNSA. CDR3 amino acids: CASTPTPSGSKQFF. CDR3 DNA sequence: TGTGCCAGCACCCCCACCCCCAGCGGGAGTAAGCAGTTCTTC.

At least ten counts were recorded for this clonotype. As an off-target read in a library built for alpha chains, this beta chain has a frequency of little significance. The chain uses TRBV5-1 and TRBJ2-5, with TRBD1 identical over 8 bases. Germline lookup yields CDR1 SGHRS and CDR2 YFSETQ. CDR3 size: 15 residues. V lost 1 base, J lost 5 bases, and 7 bases stayed unmatched. DNA for the CDR3: TGCGCCAGCAGCTTGCGGGCAGGGGGCGAGGAGACCCAGTACTTC. It specifies CASSLRAGGEETQYF. Looking up the rest from reference TRBV5-1 and TRBJ2-5 gives the full variable domain: KAGVTQTPRYLIKTRGQQVTLSCSPISGHRSVSWYQQTPGQGLQFLFEYFSETQRNKGNFPGRFSGRQFSNSRSEMNVSTLELGDSALYLCASSLRAGGEETQYFGPGTRLLVL.

Ten or more counts support this clonotype. This beta chain is an off-target read within a library intended for alpha chains, so its frequency means little. The rearrangement uses TRBV6-5 and TRBJ2-7, with D possibly being TRBD1 (5 bases). The CDR3 loop spans 12 amino acids. Germline CDR1 MNHEY, CDR2 SVGAGI. V dropped 5 bases and J dropped 4 bases, with 9 bases sitting between them. CDR3 amino acids: CASSHPGYEQYF. As DNA, the CDR3 is TGTGCCAGCAGTCACCCAGGGTACGAGCAGTACTTC.

Ten or more counts support this clonotype. This beta chain lies outside the target of a library built for alpha chains; its clone size means little. The chain couples TRBV20-1 to TRBJ1-1; D ambiguous. The germline V gene has CDR1 DFQATT and CDR2 SNEGSKA (reference sequence). The CDR3 loop spans 16 amino acids. Trimming stripped 0 bases from V and 1 base from J, with 15 bases between. CDR3 sequence: CSARDSRDFRNTEAFF. The CDR3 DNA follows: TGCAGTGCTAGAGATTCGCGGGATTTTCGGAACACTGAAGCTTTCTTT.

This clonotype was seen ten or more times. Because the library targeted alpha chains, this beta chain is an off-target read whose size means little. The CDR3 region is CASSLGDSNSGNTIYF. Here the CDR3 DNA reads TGCGCCAGCAGCTTGGGGGACAGTAACTCTGGAAACACCATATATTTT. The chain joins TRBV5-1 to TRBJ1-3; 7 nucleotides align to TRBD1. Trimming cost V 0 bases and J 0 bases; bases outside gene matches: 3. CDR1 SGHRS and CDR2 YFSETQ come from the germline V gene. The CDR3 consists of 16 residues.

This clonotype showed up many times. For a library built for alpha chains, this beta chain is a stray read; little rests on its size. The gene calls are TRBV4-1 and TRBJ1-3; D is unclear. Trimming removed 1 base from V and 0 bases from J, with 10 bases in between. The germline CDR1 and CDR2 sequences are MGHRA and YSYEKL. This CDR3 is built from 16 residues. The CDR3 protein is CASSQAPRGSGNTIYF. The CDR3 bases are TGCGCCAGCAGCCAAGCCCCTCGTGGCTCTGGAAACACCATATATTTT.

This clonotype was counted ten times or more. This beta chain came through as a stray read in a library set up for alpha chains, and its size says little. The chain couples TRBV29-1 to TRBJ2-3; D may be TRBD1 or TRBD2 (7 bases each). Per the germline V gene, CDR1 is SQVTM and CDR2 is ANQGSEA. Trimming removed 7 bases at V and 4 bases at J, with 15 bases between. The CDR3 contains 13 residues. The CDR3 sequence is CSARAGGADTQYF. CDR3 coding DNA: TGCAGCGCCCGGGCAGGGGGGGCAGATACGCAGTATTTT.

This clonotype was picked up many times. This beta chain is off target for a library built for alpha chains, so its abundance means little. V and J are TRBV4-2 and TRBJ2-3; 7 bases agree with TRBD2. V lost 0 bases and J lost 1; bases outside the gene matches: 1. This CDR3 has 15 residues. CDR1 is LGHNA, CDR2 YNFKEQ, per germline. The CDR3 bases are TGTGCCAGCAGCCAAGATCGGGGGGGCACAGATACGCAGTATTTT. Translating gives CASSQDRGGTDTQYF.

This clonotype showed up many times. This beta chain is an off-target read within a library intended for alpha chains, so its frequency means little. The chain uses TRBV29-1 and TRBJ1-2; TRBD1 might be the D (6 bases). The CDR3 consists of 14 residues. Germline loops: CDR1 SQVTM, CDR2 ANQGSEA. The germline V and J ends were trimmed by 2 bases and 7 bases, with 17 bases remaining between them. The CDR3 sequence is CSVEWISGGSGYTF. The CDR3 DNA reads TGCAGCGTTGAATGGATATCGGGGGGCTCTGGCTACACCTTC.

This clonotype was observed many times. Because the library targeted alpha chains, this beta chain is an off-target read whose size means little. The V call is TRBV20-1, the J call TRBJ2-1; D is possibly TRBD2 (5 bases). The CDR3 has 16 amino acids. Germline V CDR1 and CDR2: DFQATT, SNEGSKA (reference sequence). With 3 bases removed from V and 8 bases from J, the gap between germline ends came to 23 bases. DNA of the CDR3: TGCAGTGCTAGTAGCATGGTGCAGCGCCAGAGGGATGAGCAGTTCTTC. Translating gives CSASSMVQRQRDEQFF.

Many counts were recorded for this clonotype. This beta chain represents an off-target read in a library built for alpha chains; its size is of limited meaning. The chain couples TRBV6-2 or TRBV6-3 to TRBJ1-3, with D perhaps TRBD1 (5 bases). Germline lookup yields CDR1 MNHEY and CDR2 SVGEGT. The CDR3 loop spans 14 amino acids. Trimming stripped 6 bases from V and 0 bases from J, with 9 bases between. In DNA form, the CDR3 reads TGTGCCAGCAGCTCAGGGATCTCTGGAAACACCATATATTTT. Translation: CASSSGISGNTIYF.